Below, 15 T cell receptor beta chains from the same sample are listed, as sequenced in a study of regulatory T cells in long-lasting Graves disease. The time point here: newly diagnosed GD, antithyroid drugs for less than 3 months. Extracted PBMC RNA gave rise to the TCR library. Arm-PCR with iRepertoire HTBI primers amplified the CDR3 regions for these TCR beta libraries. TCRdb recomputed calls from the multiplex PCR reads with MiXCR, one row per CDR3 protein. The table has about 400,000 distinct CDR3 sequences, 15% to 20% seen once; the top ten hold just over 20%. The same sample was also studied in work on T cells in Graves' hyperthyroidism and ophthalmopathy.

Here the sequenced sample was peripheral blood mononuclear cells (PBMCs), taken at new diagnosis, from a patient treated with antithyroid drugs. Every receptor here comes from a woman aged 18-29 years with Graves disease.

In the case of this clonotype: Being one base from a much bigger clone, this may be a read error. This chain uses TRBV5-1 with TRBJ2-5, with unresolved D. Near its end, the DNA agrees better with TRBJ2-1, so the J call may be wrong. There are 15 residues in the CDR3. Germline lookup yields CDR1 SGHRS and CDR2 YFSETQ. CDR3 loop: CASSLEGRLGDEQFF. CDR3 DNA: TGCGCCAGCAGCTTGGAGGGCCGTCTAGGTGACGAGCAGTTCTTC.

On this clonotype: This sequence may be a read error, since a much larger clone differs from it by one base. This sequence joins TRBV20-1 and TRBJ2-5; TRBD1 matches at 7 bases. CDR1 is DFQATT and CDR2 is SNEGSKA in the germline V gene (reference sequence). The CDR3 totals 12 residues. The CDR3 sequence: CSAWDSQEAQYF. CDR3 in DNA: TGCAGTGCCTGGGACAGCCAAGAGGCCCAGTACTTC.

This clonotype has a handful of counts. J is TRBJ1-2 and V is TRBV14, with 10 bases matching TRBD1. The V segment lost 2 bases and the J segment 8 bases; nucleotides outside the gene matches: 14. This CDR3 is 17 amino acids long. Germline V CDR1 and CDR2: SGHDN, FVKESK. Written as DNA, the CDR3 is TGTGCCAGCAGCCAAACCCCATTCCGGGACAGGGGTAGCGGCTACACCTTC. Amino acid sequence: CASSQTPFRDRGSGYTF.

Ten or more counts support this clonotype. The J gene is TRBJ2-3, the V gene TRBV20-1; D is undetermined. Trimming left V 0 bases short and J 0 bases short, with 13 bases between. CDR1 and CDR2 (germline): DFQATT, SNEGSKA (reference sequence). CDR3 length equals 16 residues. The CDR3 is CSARDPVRTSTDTQYF. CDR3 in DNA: TGCAGTGCTAGAGATCCCGTGCGTACCAGCACAGATACGCAGTATTTT.

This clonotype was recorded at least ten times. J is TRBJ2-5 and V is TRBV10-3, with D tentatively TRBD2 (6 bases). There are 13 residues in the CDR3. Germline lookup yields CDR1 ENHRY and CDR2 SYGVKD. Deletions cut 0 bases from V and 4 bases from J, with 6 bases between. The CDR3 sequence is CAISESGGETQYF. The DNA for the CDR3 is TGTGCCATCAGTGAGTCGGGAGGAGAGACCCAGTACTTC.

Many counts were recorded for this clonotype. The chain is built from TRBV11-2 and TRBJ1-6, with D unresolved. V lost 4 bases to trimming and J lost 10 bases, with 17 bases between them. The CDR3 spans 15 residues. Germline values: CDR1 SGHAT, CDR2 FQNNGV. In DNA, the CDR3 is TGTGCCAGCAGCTCGGCGACGGGTGTTGGGTCACCCCTCCACTTT. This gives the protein CASSSATGVGSPLHF.

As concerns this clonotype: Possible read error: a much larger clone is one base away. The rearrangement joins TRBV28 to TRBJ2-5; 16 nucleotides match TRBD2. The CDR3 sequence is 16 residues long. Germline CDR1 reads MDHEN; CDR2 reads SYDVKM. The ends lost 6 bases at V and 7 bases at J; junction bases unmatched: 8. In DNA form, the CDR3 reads TGTGCCAGCAGGGGACTAGCGGGAGGGGAATGGGTGACCCAGTACTTC. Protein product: CASRGLAGGEWVTQYF.

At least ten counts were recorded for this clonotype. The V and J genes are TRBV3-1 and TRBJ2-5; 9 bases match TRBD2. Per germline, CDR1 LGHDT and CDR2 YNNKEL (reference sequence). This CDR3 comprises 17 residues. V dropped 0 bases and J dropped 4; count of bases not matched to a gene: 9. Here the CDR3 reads CASSQDHAGGLRETQYF. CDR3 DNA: TGTGCCAGCAGCCAAGATCACGCGGGGGGGTTAAGAGAGACCCAGTACTTC.

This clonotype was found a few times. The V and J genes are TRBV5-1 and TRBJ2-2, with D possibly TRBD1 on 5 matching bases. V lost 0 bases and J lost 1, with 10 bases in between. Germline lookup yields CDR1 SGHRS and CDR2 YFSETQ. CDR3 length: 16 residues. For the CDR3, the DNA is TGCGCCAGCAGCTTGGAATGGGGCCGGAACACCGGGGAGCTGTTTTTT. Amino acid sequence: CASSLEWGRNTGELFF.

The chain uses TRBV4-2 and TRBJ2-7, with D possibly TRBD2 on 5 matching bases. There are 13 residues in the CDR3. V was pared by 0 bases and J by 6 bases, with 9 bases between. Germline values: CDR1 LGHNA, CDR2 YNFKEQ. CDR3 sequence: CASSQEGAGEQYF. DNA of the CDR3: TGTGCCAGCAGCCAAGAGGGCGCGGGCGAGCAGTACTTC.

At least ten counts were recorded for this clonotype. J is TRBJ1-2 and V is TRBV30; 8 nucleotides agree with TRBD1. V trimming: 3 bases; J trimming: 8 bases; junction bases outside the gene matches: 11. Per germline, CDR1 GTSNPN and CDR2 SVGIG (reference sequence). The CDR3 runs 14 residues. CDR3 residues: CAWSATTGVDGYTF. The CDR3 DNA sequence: TGTGCCTGGAGCGCGACGACAGGGGTCGACGGCTACACCTTC.

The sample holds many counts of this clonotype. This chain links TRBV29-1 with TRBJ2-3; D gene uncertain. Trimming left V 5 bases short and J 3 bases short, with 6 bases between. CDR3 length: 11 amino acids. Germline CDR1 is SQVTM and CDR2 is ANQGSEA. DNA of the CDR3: TGCAGCGTTCTGGTGACAGATACGCAGTATTTT. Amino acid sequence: CSVLVTDTQYF.

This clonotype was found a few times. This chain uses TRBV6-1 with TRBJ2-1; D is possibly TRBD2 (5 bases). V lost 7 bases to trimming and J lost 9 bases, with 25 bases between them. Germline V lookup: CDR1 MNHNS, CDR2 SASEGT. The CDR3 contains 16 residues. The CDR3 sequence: CASIRIEGDVQAEQFF. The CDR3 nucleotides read TGTGCCAGCATACGGATAGAGGGAGATGTCCAAGCTGAGCAGTTCTTC.

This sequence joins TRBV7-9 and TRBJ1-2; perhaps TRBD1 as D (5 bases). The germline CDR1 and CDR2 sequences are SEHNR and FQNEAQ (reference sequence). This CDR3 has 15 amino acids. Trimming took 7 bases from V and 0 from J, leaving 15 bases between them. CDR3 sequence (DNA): TGTGCCAGCACGGGGGGGGGGAGAACTAACTATGGCTACACCTTC. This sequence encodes CASTGGGRTNYGYTF.

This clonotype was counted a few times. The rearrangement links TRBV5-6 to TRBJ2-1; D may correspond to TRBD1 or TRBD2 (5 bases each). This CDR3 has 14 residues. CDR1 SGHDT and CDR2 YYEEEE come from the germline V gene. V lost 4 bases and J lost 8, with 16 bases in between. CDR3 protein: CASSEPAGTDEQFF. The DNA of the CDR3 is TGTGCCAGCAGCGAACCGGCAGGGACCGATGAGCAGTTCTTC.